This T cell receptor beta chain was recovered during a study of OX40 agonist ivuxolimab in advanced cancers. Study-level information: Ivuxolimab is a fully human IgG2 antibody that activates OX40 (CD134). The study's findings and limits: The study found that CD8+ T cells averaged more expanded clones than CD4+. The work left the antigen specificity of expanded peripheral T cells undetermined.

The CDR3 sequence is 15 residues long. J was trimmed by 7 bases and V by 5 bases; bases with no gene match: 12. From germline, CDR1 is SGHTA and CDR2 FQGTGA. The data were produced by immunoSEQ multiplex PCR, yet TCRdb's version contains in-frame clones alone and is incomplete. This sample has approximately 80,000 clones, with roughly 85% found just once. Points on this clone: Its specificity is unknown.

The source of this sequence is an adult with an advanced solid tumor such as melanoma, head and neck, liver or kidney cancer. The chain uses TRBV7-3 and TRBJ1-2; 8 bases fit TRBD1. The material was CD4+ or CD8+ T cells sorted from blood, obtained in a trial of the OX40 agonist ivuxolimab. The CDR3 protein is CASSPSRQGIGGYTF. In DNA form, the CDR3 reads TGTGCCAGCAGCCCCTCGAGACAGGGGATCGGTGGCTACACCTTC.